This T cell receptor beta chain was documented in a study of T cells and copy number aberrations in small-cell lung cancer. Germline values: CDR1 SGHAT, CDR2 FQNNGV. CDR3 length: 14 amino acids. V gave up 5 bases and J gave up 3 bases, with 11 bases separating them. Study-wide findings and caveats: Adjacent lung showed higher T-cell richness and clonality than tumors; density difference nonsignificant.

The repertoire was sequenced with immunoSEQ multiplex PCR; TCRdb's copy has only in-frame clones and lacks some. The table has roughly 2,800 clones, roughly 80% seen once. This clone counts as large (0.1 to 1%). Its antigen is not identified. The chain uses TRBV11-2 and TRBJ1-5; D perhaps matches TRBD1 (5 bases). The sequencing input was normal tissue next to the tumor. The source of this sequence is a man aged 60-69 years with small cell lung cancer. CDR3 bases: TGTGCCAGCAGCGACAGTGTTAACAATCAGCCCCAGCATTTT. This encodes CASSDSVNNQPQHF.